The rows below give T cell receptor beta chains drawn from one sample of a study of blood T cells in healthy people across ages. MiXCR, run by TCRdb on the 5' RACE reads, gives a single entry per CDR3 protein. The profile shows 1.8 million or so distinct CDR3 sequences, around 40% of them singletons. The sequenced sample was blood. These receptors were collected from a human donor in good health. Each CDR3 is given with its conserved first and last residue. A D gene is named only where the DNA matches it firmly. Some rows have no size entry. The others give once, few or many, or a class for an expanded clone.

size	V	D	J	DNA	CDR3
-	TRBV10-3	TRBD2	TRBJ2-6	TGTGCCACGCGTGCCCCTTCGGGGGGGCCTGATGGGGCCAACGTCCTGACTTTC	CATRAPSGGPDGANVLTF
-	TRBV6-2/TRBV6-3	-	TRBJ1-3	TGTGCCAGCAGTTACTTCGGGAGGACTGGAAACACCATATATTTT	CASSYFGRTGNTIYF
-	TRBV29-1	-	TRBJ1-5	TGCAGCGTTGTTCAGGGAGGGTACGGCAATCAGCCCCAGCATTTT	CSVVQGGYGNQPQHF
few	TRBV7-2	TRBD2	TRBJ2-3	TGTGCCAGCAGTCCCTGGGGCGGGGGGGAGGATACGCAGTATTTT	CASSPWGGGEDTQYF
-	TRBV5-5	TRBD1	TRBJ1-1	TGTGCCAGCAGCTTGGCCGGGACAGGGTATCGTGCTGAAGCTTTCTTT	CASSLAGTGYRAEAFF
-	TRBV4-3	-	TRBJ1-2	TGCGCCAGCAGCCAAGGAAGGGAAGACTATGGCTACACCTTC	CASSQGREDYGYTF
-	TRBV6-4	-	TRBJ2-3	TGTGCCAGCAGTGACTTGGGACTCTGGTCAGATACGCAGTATTTT	CASSDLGLWSDTQYF
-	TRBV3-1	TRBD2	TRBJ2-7	TGTGCCAGCAGCGTAGGACTAGCGGGGGCGATAAGCTCCTACGAGCAGTACTTC	CASSVGLAGAISSYEQYF
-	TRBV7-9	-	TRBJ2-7	TGTGCCAGCAGCATCTGGGACACCCACTACGAGCAGTACTTC	CASSIWDTHYEQYF
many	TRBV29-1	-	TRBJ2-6	TGCAGCGTTGAAGTGCGAATCGGTGGGGCCAACGTCCTGACTTTC	CSVEVRIGGANVLTF
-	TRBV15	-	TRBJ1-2	TGTGCCACCAGCAGAGATCGTGGAGGAACACAAACCGGTCCCTTTAACTATGGCTACACCTTC	CATSRDRGGTQTGPFNYGYTF
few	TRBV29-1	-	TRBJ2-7	TGCAGCGTTGGCGAGTATGACTACGAGCAGTACTTC	CSVGEYDYEQYF
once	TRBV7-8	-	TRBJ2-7	TGTGCCAGCAGCTTAGAGTTACCGGGAGACGAGCAGTACTTC	CASSLELPGDEQYF
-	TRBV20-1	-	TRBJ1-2	TGCAGTGCTAGAGTCCCCCAGGGAGGGCACTATGGCTACACCTTC	CSARVPQGGHYGYTF
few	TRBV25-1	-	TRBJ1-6	TGTGCCCCGCAGAGGGTTCGCTGGGGTTCACCCCTCCACTTT	CAPQRVRWGSPLHF
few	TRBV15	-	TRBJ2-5	TGTGCCACCAGCGGTTGGGTTGGGGCAGAGACCCAGTACTTC	CATSGWVGAETQYF
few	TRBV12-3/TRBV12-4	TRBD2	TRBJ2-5	TGTGCCAGCAGTTTAGTAGCGGGGAGGGCAGGGGAGACCCAGTACTTC	CASSLVAGRAGETQYF
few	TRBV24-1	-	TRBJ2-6	TGTGCCACCAGTGACACGACAGGGAGGTCTGGGGCCAACGTCCTGACTTTC	CATSDTTGRSGANVLTF
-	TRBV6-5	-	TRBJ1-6	TGTGCCAGCAGTTACTCGTTTTCAGGGGATGATTCACCCCTCCACTTT	CASSYSFSGDDSPLHF
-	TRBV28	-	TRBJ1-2	TGTGCCAGCAGTTTCCCCTCCCGTGGCTACACCTTC	CASSFPSRGYTF
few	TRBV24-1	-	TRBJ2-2	TGTGCCACCAACCAGGGGTTCGGGAGTGGTGAGCTGTTTTTT	CATNQGFGSGELFF
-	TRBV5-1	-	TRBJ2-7	TGCGCCAGCAGCTTGGATAAACTACCATACGAGCAGTACTTC	CASSLDKLPYEQYF
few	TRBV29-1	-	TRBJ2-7	TGCAGCGTGAAGGGGTCGTTCGAGCAGTACTTC	CSVKGSFEQYF
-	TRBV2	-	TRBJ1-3	TGTGCCAGCACCTTGGACAGTCCGGGAAACACCATATATTTT	CASTLDSPGNTIYF
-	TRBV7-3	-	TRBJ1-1	TGTGCCAGCAGCCCCCTACAGTTCGCTGAAGCTTTCTTT	CASSPLQFAEAFF
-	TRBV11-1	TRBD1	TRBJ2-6	TGTGCCAGCAGCTTTCGGACAGGGTTCTTCGGGGCCAACGTCCCGACTTTC	CASSFRTGFFGANVPTF
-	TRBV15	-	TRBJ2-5	TGTGCCACCAGCAGATCGACTTATAAAGCTCAAGAGACCCAGTACTTC	CATSRSTYKAQETQYF
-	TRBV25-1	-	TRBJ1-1	TGTGCCAGCAGCTATTACGGGACACCGAACACTGAAGCTTTCTTT	CASSYYGTPNTEAFF
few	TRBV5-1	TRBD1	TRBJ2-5	TGCGCCAGCAGACGGACAGGTCTAGATGAGCAGTACTTC	CASRRTGLDEQYF
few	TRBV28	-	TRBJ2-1	TGTGCCAGCAGTTTTCACGGCTCCTACAATGAGCAGTTCTTC	CASSFHGSYNEQFF
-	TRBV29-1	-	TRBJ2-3	TGCAGCGCTGCCATGGATAGCACAGATACGCAGTATTTT	CSAAMDSTDTQYF
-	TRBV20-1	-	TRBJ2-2	TGCAGTGCCAAGACGGCCCCAGCCGGGGAGCTGTTTTTT	CSAKTAPAGELFF
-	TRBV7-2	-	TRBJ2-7	TGTGCCAGCAGCTTAGAGTTGGTCGAGCAGTACTTC	CASSLELVEQYF